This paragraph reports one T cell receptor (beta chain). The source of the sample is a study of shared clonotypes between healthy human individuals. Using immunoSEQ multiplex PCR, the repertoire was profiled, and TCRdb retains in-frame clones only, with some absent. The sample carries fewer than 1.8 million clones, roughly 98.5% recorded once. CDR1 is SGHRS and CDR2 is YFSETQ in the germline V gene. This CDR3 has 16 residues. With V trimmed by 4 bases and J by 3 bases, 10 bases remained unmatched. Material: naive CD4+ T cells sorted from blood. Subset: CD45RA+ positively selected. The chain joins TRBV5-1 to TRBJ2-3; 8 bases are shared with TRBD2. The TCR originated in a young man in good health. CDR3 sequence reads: CASSMIAGMGTDTQYF. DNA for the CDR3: TGCGCCAGCAGCATGATAGCGGGAATGGGGACAGATACGCAGTATTTT.